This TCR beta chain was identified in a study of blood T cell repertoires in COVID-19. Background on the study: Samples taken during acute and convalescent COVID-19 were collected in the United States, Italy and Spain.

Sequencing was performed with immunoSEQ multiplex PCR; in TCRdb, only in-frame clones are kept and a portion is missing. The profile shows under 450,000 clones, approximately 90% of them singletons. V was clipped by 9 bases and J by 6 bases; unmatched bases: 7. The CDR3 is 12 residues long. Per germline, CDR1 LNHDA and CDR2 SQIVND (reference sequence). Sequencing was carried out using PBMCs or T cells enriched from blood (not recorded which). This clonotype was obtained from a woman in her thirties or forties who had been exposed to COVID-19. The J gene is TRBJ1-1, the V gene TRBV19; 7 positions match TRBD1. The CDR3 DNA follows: TGTGCCAGCACCAACAGGGGACCTGAAGCTTTCTTT. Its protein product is CASTNRGPEAFF.